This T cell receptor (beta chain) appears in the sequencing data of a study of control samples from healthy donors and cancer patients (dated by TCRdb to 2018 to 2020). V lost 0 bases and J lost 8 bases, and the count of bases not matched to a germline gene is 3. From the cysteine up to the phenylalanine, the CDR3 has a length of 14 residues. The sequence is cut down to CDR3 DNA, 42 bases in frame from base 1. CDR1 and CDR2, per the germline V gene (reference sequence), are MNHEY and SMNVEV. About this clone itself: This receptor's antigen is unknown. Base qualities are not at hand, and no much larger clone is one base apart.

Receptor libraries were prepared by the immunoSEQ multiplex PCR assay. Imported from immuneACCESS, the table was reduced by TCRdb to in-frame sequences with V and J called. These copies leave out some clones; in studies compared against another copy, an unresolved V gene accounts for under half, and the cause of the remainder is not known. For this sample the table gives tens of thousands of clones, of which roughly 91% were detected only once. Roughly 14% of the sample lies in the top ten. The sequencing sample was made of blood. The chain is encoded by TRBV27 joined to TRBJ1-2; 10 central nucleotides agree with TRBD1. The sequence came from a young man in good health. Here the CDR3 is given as CASSLSGTGVGYTF. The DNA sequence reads TGTGCCAGCAGTTTATCGGGGACAGGGGTAGGCTACACCTTC.